This is a list of T cell receptor beta chains from one sample in a study of neurological immune-mediated disorders. TCRdb ran MiXCR on the 5' RACE reads and lists one entry per CDR3 protein. The sample records more than 95,000 distinct CDR3 sequences, approximately 10% being singletons. The specimen sequenced was PBMCs. These receptor sequences come from a female donor with HTLV-1-associated myelopathy (HAM/TSP). CDR3s include the opening cysteine and the closing phenylalanine or tryptophan. The order of the fields is D gene, clone size, CDR3 length, J gene, V gene, CDR3 DNA, CDR3 protein. The D gene is left open where the match is weak. Only some rows state a clone size, as once, few, many or a class for expanded clones.

d_gene: TRBD1; abundance: .; len: 14; j_gene: TRBJ2-7; v_gene: TRBV4-1; CDR3nt: TGCGCCAGCAGCCAGTGGGACAGAACCTACGAGCAGTACTTC; CDR3aa: CASSQWDRTYEQYF
d_gene: .; abundance: many; len: 14; j_gene: TRBJ1-4; v_gene: TRBV20-1; CDR3nt: TGCAGTGCGCAAGAACCGCAGGGTTGGGAAAAACTGTTTTTT; CDR3aa: CSAQEPQGWEKLFF
d_gene: .; abundance: many; len: 12; j_gene: TRBJ1-5; v_gene: TRBV7-8; CDR3nt: TGTGCCAGCAGTAATAGCAATCAGCCCCAGCATTTT; CDR3aa: CASSNSNQPQHF
d_gene: .; abundance: many; len: 15; j_gene: TRBJ2-6; v_gene: TRBV7-3; CDR3nt: TGTGCCAGCAGCACTCAGGGCTCTGGGGCCAACGTCCTGACTTTC; CDR3aa: CASSTQGSGANVLTF
d_gene: .; abundance: many; len: 14; j_gene: TRBJ1-1; v_gene: TRBV28; CDR3nt: TGTGCCAGCGGACTTGGGGGAGGGGGGACTGAAGCTTTCTTT; CDR3aa: CASGLGGGGTEAFF
d_gene: TRBD2; abundance: many; len: 17; j_gene: TRBJ2-1; v_gene: TRBV7-2; CDR3nt: TGTGCCAGCAGCTTAGTATCTAGCGGGGGCCCCTACAATGAGCAGTTCTTC; CDR3aa: CASSLVSSGGPYNEQFF
d_gene: TRBD2; abundance: many; len: 14; j_gene: TRBJ2-3; v_gene: TRBV20-1; CDR3nt: TGCAGTGCTTTTACTAGCGGGGTTGTATATACGCAGTATTTT; CDR3aa: CSAFTSGVVYTQYF
d_gene: TRBD1; abundance: .; len: 14; j_gene: TRBJ1-2; v_gene: TRBV2; CDR3nt: TGTGCCAGCAGTGCGGGACAGGGAGAGGATTGCTACACCTTC; CDR3aa: CASSAGQGEDCYTF
d_gene: .; abundance: many; len: 12; j_gene: TRBJ2-3; v_gene: TRBV7-2; CDR3nt: TGTGCCAGCAGCTCCCCCGGAGATACGCAGTATTTT; CDR3aa: CASSSPGDTQYF
d_gene: TRBD1; abundance: many; len: 17; j_gene: TRBJ2-7; v_gene: TRBV12-3/TRBV12-4; CDR3nt: TGTGCCAGCAGTTTATTGGCGTTTACGGGACAGGGCTACGAGCAGTACTTC; CDR3aa: CASSLLAFTGQGYEQYF
d_gene: TRBD1; abundance: many; len: 14; j_gene: TRBJ2-6; v_gene: TRBV6-5; CDR3nt: TGTGCCAGCAGGACTACGGGACAGGGGAACGTCCTGACTTTC; CDR3aa: CASRTTGQGNVLTF
d_gene: .; abundance: many; len: 22; j_gene: TRBJ2-7; v_gene: TRBV5-8; CDR3nt: TGTGCCAGCAGCTTGTACCGCGGGACAGTCTCTACTTCGTCCGCCTTCCAATACGAGCAGTACTTC; CDR3aa: CASSLYRGTVSTSSAFQYEQYF
d_gene: .; abundance: many; len: 13; j_gene: TRBJ1-1; v_gene: TRBV12-3/TRBV12-4; CDR3nt: TGTGCCAGCAGGGCCACTGGCAGCCTTGAAGCTTTCTTT; CDR3aa: CASRATGSLEAFF
d_gene: TRBD1; abundance: many; len: 17; j_gene: TRBJ1-6; v_gene: TRBV28; CDR3nt: TGTGCCAGCAGTCATCGGACAGGGGTAATCATTAATTCACCCCTCCACTTT; CDR3aa: CASSHRTGVIINSPLHF
d_gene: .; abundance: many; len: 16; j_gene: TRBJ2-1; v_gene: TRBV5-1; CDR3nt: TGCGCCAGCAGCCCCACACTTCGGAATTCCTACAATGAGCAGTTCTTC; CDR3aa: CASSPTLRNSYNEQFF
d_gene: TRBD1; abundance: .; len: 13; j_gene: TRBJ1-1; v_gene: TRBV20-1; CDR3nt: TGCAGAGGATCCAGGGGGCGGGACACTGAAGCTTTCTTT; CDR3aa: CRGSRGRDTEAFF
d_gene: .; abundance: many; len: 16; j_gene: TRBJ2-1; v_gene: TRBV9; CDR3nt: TGTGCCAGCAGCTCTTTGGGGGGGCAGGGGGCTTATGAGCAGTTCTTC; CDR3aa: CASSSLGGQGAYEQFF
d_gene: .; abundance: many; len: 15; j_gene: TRBJ2-3; v_gene: TRBV20-1; CDR3nt: TGCAGTGCTGCCAGGACAAGGGACCCCACAGATACGCAGTATTTT; CDR3aa: CSAARTRDPTDTQYF
d_gene: TRBD1; abundance: many; len: 15; j_gene: TRBJ2-3; v_gene: TRBV27; CDR3nt: TGTGCCAGCGCGCCGGGACAGGGTTTCACAGATACGCAGTATTTT; CDR3aa: CASAPGQGFTDTQYF
d_gene: .; abundance: many; len: 16; j_gene: TRBJ2-3; v_gene: TRBV12-3/TRBV12-4; CDR3nt: TGTGCCAGCAGTTTAGGTCGCGTTCCCGGGGGAGATACGCAGTATTTT; CDR3aa: CASSLGRVPGGDTQYF
d_gene: .; abundance: many; len: 16; j_gene: TRBJ2-3; v_gene: TRBV20-1; CDR3nt: TGCAGTGCTATTGCCCCTGGGGCAGTAAGCACAGATACGCAGTATTTT; CDR3aa: CSAIAPGAVSTDTQYF
d_gene: .; abundance: many; len: 13; j_gene: TRBJ1-2; v_gene: TRBV5-6; CDR3nt: TGTGCCAGCAGCTATGAAGAGGAGAGTGGCTACACCTTC; CDR3aa: CASSYEEESGYTF
d_gene: TRBD1; abundance: .; len: 17; j_gene: TRBJ1-2; v_gene: TRBV20-1; CDR3nt: TGCAGTGCTAGAGATCAGTCGGGCAGGGGGCTTGTCTATGGCTACACCTTC; CDR3aa: CSARDQSGRGLVYGYTF
d_gene: .; abundance: many; len: 15; j_gene: TRBJ1-2; v_gene: TRBV6-5; CDR3nt: TGTGCCAGCAGTTACTCGAGAGGGACTGCCTATGGCTACACCTTC; CDR3aa: CASSYSRGTAYGYTF
d_gene: .; abundance: many; len: 15; j_gene: TRBJ2-7; v_gene: TRBV6-5; CDR3nt: TGTGCCAGCAGTTACTCCGGGGTACTCTCCTACGAGCAGTACTTC; CDR3aa: CASSYSGVLSYEQYF
d_gene: .; abundance: many; len: 12; j_gene: TRBJ2-2; v_gene: TRBV7-2; CDR3nt: TGTGCCAGCAGCCGGAGGGACGGGGAGCTGTTTTTT; CDR3aa: CASSRRDGELFF
d_gene: TRBD1; abundance: many; len: 12; j_gene: TRBJ1-2; v_gene: TRBV29-1; CDR3nt: TGCAGCGCCGACAGGGGGCTGGGTGGCTACACCTTC; CDR3aa: CSADRGLGGYTF
d_gene: .; abundance: many; len: 14; j_gene: TRBJ2-2; v_gene: TRBV5-1; CDR3nt: TGCGCCAGCAGCGATGCGCTTAACACCGGGGAGCTGTTTTTT; CDR3aa: CASSDALNTGELFF
d_gene: .; abundance: .; len: 15; j_gene: TRBJ1-4; v_gene: TRBV24-1; CDR3nt: TGTGCCACCAGTGATCCCGGGCGCGCTAATGAAAAACTGTTTTTT; CDR3aa: CATSDPGRANEKLFF
d_gene: .; abundance: many; len: 11; j_gene: TRBJ2-5; v_gene: TRBV20-1; CDR3nt: TGCAGTGCCGTCCCTTGGGAGACCCAGTACTTC; CDR3aa: CSAVPWETQYF
d_gene: .; abundance: many; len: 15; j_gene: TRBJ2-4; v_gene: TRBV7-9; CDR3nt: TGTGCCAGCAGCCCACGGGGAACACAGGCAAACATTCAGTACTTC; CDR3aa: CASSPRGTQANIQYF
d_gene: .; abundance: many; len: 15; j_gene: TRBJ2-1; v_gene: TRBV12-3/TRBV12-4; CDR3nt: TGTGCCAGCAGACCCGGACTGGAGGGAGGCAATGAGCAGTTCTTC; CDR3aa: CASRPGLEGGNEQFF
d_gene: TRBD1; abundance: many; len: 15; j_gene: TRBJ1-2; v_gene: TRBV7-9; CDR3nt: TGTGCCAGCAGCTTGAAGTCGGGACAGGGGTCGGGCTACACCTTC; CDR3aa: CASSLKSGQGSGYTF